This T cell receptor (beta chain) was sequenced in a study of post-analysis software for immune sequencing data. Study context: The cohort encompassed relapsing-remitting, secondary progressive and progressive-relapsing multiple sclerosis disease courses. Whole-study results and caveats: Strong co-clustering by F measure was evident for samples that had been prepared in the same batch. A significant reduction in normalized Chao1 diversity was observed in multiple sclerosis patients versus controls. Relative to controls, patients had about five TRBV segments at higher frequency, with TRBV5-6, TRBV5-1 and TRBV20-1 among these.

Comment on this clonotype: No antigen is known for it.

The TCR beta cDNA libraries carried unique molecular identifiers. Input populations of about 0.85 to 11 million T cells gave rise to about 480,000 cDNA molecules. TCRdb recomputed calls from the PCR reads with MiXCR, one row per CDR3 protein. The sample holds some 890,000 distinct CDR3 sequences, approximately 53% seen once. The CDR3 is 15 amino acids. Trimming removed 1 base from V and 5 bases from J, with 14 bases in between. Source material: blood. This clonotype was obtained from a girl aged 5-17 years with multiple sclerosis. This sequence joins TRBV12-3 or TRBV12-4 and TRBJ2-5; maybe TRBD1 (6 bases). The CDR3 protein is CASSLGHTGWETQYF. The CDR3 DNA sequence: TGTGCCAGCAGTTTAGGCCACACAGGGTGGGAGACCCAGTACTTC.